This passage covers 16 T cell receptor beta chains from one sample sequenced in a study of long-term antiretroviral therapy in people with HIV. The immunoSEQ assay was v3.0, run at survey level. Data came from immunoSEQ multiplex PCR; TCRdb stores just in-frame clones and leaves some out. The sample contains about 20,000 clones, approximately 86% of which appear only once. Sequencing used unsorted PBMCs, obtained 1.3 years after starting antiretroviral therapy. These receptors came from a man in his 60s with HIV.

This chain connects TRBV27 to TRBJ1-6, with unresolved D. The V gene lost 8 bases and the J gene lost 2 bases, with 16 bases spanning the gap. The CDR3 is 16 amino acids. The germline CDR1 and CDR2 sequences are MNHEY and SMNVEV (reference sequence). CDR3 region: CASGERRVAYNSPLHF. CDR3 nucleotides: TGTGCCAGCGGGGAACGGAGGGTTGCCTATAATTCACCCCTCCACTTT.

The gene calls are TRBV13 and TRBJ1-3; unclear D gene. The CDR3 totals 14 residues. V dropped 0 bases and J dropped 4 bases, with 7 bases sitting between them. Germline V gene data show CDR1 as PRHDT and CDR2 as FYEKMQ (reference sequence). In DNA, the CDR3 is TGTGCCAGCAGCTTAGGCACTCTGGGAAACACCATATATTTT. Amino acid sequence: CASSLGTLGNTIYF.

The chain employs TRBV5-1 and TRBJ2-2; D is ambiguous. The CDR3 runs 13 residues. Germline V gene sequence: CDR1 SGHRS, CDR2 YFSETQ. Trimming cost V 0 bases and J 6 bases, with 6 bases left between them. CDR3 residues: CASSLELSGELFF. DNA for the CDR3: TGCGCCAGCAGCTTGGAGTTGTCCGGGGAGCTGTTTTTT.

The J gene is TRBJ2-1, the V gene TRBV18, with 9 positions matching TRBD2. The V and J ends lost 6 bases and 5 bases, in that order; junction bases with no gene match: 14. This CDR3 spans 17 amino acids. Per the germline V gene, CDR1 is KGHSH and CDR2 is LQKENI. The DNA for the CDR3 is TGTGCCAGCTCTCCAGCTTATGATAGCGGGAGACACAATGAGCAGTTCTTC. Translation gives CASSPAYDSGRHNEQFF.

This chain uses TRBV18 with TRBJ2-5; possible D gene TRBD1, 5 bases. Trimming stripped 3 bases from V and 5 bases from J, with 13 bases between. There are 14 residues in the CDR3. Germline CDR1 KGHSH, CDR2 LQKENI. DNA of the CDR3: TGTGCCAGCTCACCGGGCAGGGTACGCGAGACCCAGTACTTC. Translation gives CASSPGRVRETQYF.

This clone was counted once. The chain couples TRBV5-1 to TRBJ1-4, with D possibly matching TRBD1 (5 bases). The CDR3 is 15 residues long. Looked up from germline, CDR1 is SGHRS and CDR2 is YFSETQ. V dropped 0 bases and J dropped 8 bases, with 14 bases sitting between them. The CDR3 reads CASSLVIGVREKLFF. The CDR3 DNA reads TGCGCCAGCAGCTTGGTTATAGGGGTCCGGGAAAAACTGTTTTTT.

The CDR3 region has the DNA TGTGCCAGCAGTCCAGGGGGGACTGAAGCTTTCTTT. Its translation is CASSPGGTEAFF. The chain carries TRBV6-5 and TRBJ1-1; 7 nucleotides line up with TRBD1. Unmatched junction bases numbered 2, after V lost 5 bases and J lost 5 bases. The CDR3 loop spans 12 amino acids. Germline CDR1 reads MNHEY; CDR2 reads SVGAGI.

The V and J genes are TRBV28 and TRBJ2-5; weak D call: TRBD1 (5 bases). From germline, CDR1 is MDHEN and CDR2 SYDVKM. With 7 bases removed from V and 1 base from J, the gap between germline ends came to 16 bases. CDR3 length: 15 residues. CDR3 nucleotides: TGTGCCAGCACTGTGGGAACAGGTGTCCAAGAGACCCAGTACTTC. Protein product: CASTVGTGVQETQYF.

V usage is TRBV6-6 and J usage is TRBJ2-1; 7 bases are a match to TRBD2. Per germline, CDR1 MNHNY and CDR2 SVGAGI (reference sequence). This CDR3 spans 11 amino acids. V lost 6 bases to trimming and J lost 9 bases; unmatched junction nucleotides: 2. CDR3 DNA: TGTGCCAGCAGCGGGGGGACTGAGCAGTTCTTC. Residues: CASSGGTEQFF.

CDR3 loop: CASRQFYGYTF. Written as DNA, the CDR3 is TGTGCCAGCAGACAGTTCTATGGCTACACCTTC. The rearrangement links TRBV6-5 to TRBJ1-2; the D is unclear. The germline V gene encodes CDR1 MNHEY and CDR2 SVGAGI. This CDR3 is 11 amino acids long. Trimming cost V 6 bases and J 4 bases, with 6 bases left between them.

This clone occurred once. The chain has TRBV11-2 and TRBJ2-7; the match to TRBD1 covers 11 bases. The CDR3 length is 15 residues. V trimming: 4 bases; J trimming: 1 base; junction bases outside the gene matches: 3. Germline values: CDR1 SGHAT, CDR2 FQNNGV. The CDR3 reads CASSSGTGGSYEQYF. The CDR3 nucleotides read TGTGCCAGCAGCTCCGGGACAGGGGGGTCCTACGAGCAGTACTTC.

This clone has a single count. The V and J genes are TRBV5-4 and TRBJ2-5; TRBD1 matches 7 bases. The J segment lost 12 bases and the V segment lost 6 bases, leaving 14 bases of the junction unmatched. The CDR3 sequence is 13 residues long. Per the germline V gene, CDR1 is SGHNT and CDR2 is YYREEE (reference sequence). CDR3 nucleotides: TGTGCCAGCAACAGACAGGGAATGGCGTCTGAGTACTTC. Its translation: CASNRQGMASEYF. The whole variable domain, filled in from reference TRBV5-4 and TRBJ2-5, reads ETGVTQSPTHLIKTRGQQVTLRCSSQSGHNTVSWYQQALGQGPQFIFQYYREEENGRGNFPPRFSGLQFPNYSSELNVNALELDDSALYLCASNRQGMASEYFGPGTRLLVL.

V usage is TRBV20-1 and J usage is TRBJ2-7; weak D call: TRBD2 (5 bases). Trimming pared 2 bases from V and 4 bases from J, leaving 6 bases between. The CDR3 length is 11 residues. Germline V gene data show CDR1 as DFQATT and CDR2 as SNEGSKA (reference sequence). The CDR3 region has the DNA TGCAGTGCTAGACGGGGATACGAGCAGTACTTC. It is translated as CSARRGYEQYF.

The J gene is TRBJ2-2, the V gene TRBV5-1, with TRBD1 matching 10 bases. V dropped 4 bases and J dropped 3; count of bases not matched to a gene: 3. There are 15 residues in the CDR3. Per germline, CDR1 SGHRS and CDR2 YFSETQ. In DNA form, the CDR3 reads TGCGCCAGCAGCCCGGGACAGGGGTACACCGGGGAGCTGTTTTTT. Protein product: CASSPGQGYTGELFF.

This chain joins TRBV11-2 and TRBJ2-3; no definite D call. Germline V gene lookup returns CDR1 SGHAT and CDR2 FQNNGV. The CDR3 totals 12 residues. With 1 base removed from V and 1 base from J, the gap between germline ends came to 0 bases. CDR3 sequence (DNA): TGTGCCAGCAGCTTAGGCACAGATACGCAGTATTTT. This translates into CASSLGTDTQYF.

This clone came up a few times. V usage is TRBV7-9 and J usage is TRBJ2-7; 7 nucleotides align to TRBD2. From germline, CDR1 is SEHNR and CDR2 FQNEAQ (reference sequence). Trimming at V came to 5 bases and at J to 2 bases, leaving 12 bases not matched to a gene. The CDR3 length is 16 residues. CDR3 protein: CASSPSMGGDPYEQYF. DNA for the CDR3: TGTGCCAGCAGCCCGAGTATGGGAGGGGATCCCTACGAGCAGTACTTC.